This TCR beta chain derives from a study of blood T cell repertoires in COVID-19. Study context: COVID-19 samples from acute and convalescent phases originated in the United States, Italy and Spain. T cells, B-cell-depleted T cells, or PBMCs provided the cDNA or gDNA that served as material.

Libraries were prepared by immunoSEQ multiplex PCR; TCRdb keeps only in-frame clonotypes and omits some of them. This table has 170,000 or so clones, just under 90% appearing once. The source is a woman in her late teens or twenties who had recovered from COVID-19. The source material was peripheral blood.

In DNA form, the CDR3 reads TGTGCCAGCAGCTTAAGTAGTAGCGGGAGTTCAGATACGCAGTATTTT. This codes for CASSLSSSGSSDTQYF. This chain joins TRBV7-2 and TRBJ2-3; 9 bases fit TRBD2. Germline values: CDR1 SGHTA, CDR2 FQGNSA. J lost 4 bases, V lost 2 bases, and 7 bases had no gene match. CDR3 size: 16 residues.